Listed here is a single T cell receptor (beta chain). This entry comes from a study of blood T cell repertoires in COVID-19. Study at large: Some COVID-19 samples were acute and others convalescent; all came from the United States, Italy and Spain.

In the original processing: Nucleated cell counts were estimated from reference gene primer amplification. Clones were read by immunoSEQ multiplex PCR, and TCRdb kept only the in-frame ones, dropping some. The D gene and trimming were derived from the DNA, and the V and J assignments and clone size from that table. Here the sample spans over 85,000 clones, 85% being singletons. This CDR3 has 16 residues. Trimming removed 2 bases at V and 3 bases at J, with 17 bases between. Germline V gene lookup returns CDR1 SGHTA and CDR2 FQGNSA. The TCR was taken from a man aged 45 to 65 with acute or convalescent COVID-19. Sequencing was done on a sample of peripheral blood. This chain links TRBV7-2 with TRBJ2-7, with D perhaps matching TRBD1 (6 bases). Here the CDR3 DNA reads TGTGCCAGCAGCTTATCTGTTGGGGGCGGAAACTACGAGCAGTACTTC. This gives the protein CASSLSVGGGNYEQYF.